This TCR beta chain was sequenced during a study of shared T cell receptors in the human thymus. This CDR3 has 17 amino acids. The trim removed 4 bases at V and 3 bases at J, leaving 13 bases unmatched. Germline loops: CDR1 MGHRA, CDR2 YSYEKL. The protocol was immunoSEQ multiplex PCR, while the TCRdb copy is restricted to in-frame clones and leaves out a portion. The sample shows approximately 730,000 clones, approximately 83% of them seen only once. These data also featured in a second study, about human thymus T cells. As that report states: In corrective heart surgery, resections were taken, and these provided the thymus tissue. V and J genes seemed to be used with bias in thymic and blood repertoires. Related research reported highly overlapping thymic repertoires among unrelated individuals.

The chain carries TRBV4-1 and TRBJ2-7; 9 nucleotides match TRBD2. Source material: thymocytes. The receptor was isolated from a girl under two years old with a congenital heart defect. The CDR3 sequence is CASSRRIIAGDYYEQYF. The CDR3 nucleotides are TGCGCCAGCAGCCGACGGATTATAGCGGGGGACTACTACGAGCAGTACTTC.